These T cell receptor beta chains were read from a single sample in a study of vaccination effects on CD4 cells after COVID-19. Sequencing used immunoSEQ multiplex PCR; TCRdb keeps in-frame clones, though not all of them. The sample records 65,000 or so clones, more than 70% being singletons. Antigens for these TCRs are unknown. Sequencing used CD4+ T cells from PBMCs cultured with HCoV-NL63 spike peptides, obtained before COVID-19 vaccination. These receptors were collected from a human donor who received a COVID-19 vaccine. Each CDR3 is given with its conserved first and last residue. Each record gives: V gene, J gene, D gene, clone size, CDR3 DNA, CDR3 protein. The D gene is left open where the match is weak. Not every row has a clone size; where given, it reads once, few, many or a size class.

TRBV3-1/TRBV3-2	TRBJ1-2	.	.	TGTGCCAGCAGCCCAAGGTTGAGAGATGGCTACACCTTC	CASSPRLRDGYTF
TRBV24-1	TRBJ2-3	.	.	TGTGCCACCAGTGATTACAATTCCGCCCCAGATACGCAGTATTTT	CATSDYNSAPDTQYF
TRBV5-1	TRBJ1-4	.	.	TGCGCCAGCAGCCCTATCAGGGAATTATACTCTTTGAATGAAAAACTGTTTTTT	CASSPIRELYSLNEKLFF
TRBV6-5	TRBJ1-4	.	.	TGTGCCAGCAGTTTAGTTGCAACTAATGAAAAACTGTTTTTT	CASSLVATNEKLFF
TRBV6-2/TRBV6-3	TRBJ1-4	.	once	TGTGCCAGCAGTTCAAAAGACAGCCCGAATGAAAAACTGTTTTTT	CASSSKDSPNEKLFF
TRBV7-2	TRBJ2-1	TRBD2	.	TGTGCCAGCAGCCTAAGCGGGGGGGCCTACAATGAGCAGTTCTTC	CASSLSGGAYNEQFF
TRBV19	TRBJ1-5	.	.	TGTGCCAGTAGAGGAGGGGGGAGTCAGCCCCAGCATTTT	CASRGGGSQPQHF
TRBV7-2	TRBJ1-2	.	once	TGTGCCAGCAGCTTAGGATCTGGAACGGTAGGGCCGGGCTACACCTTC	CASSLGSGTVGPGYTF
TRBV5-4	TRBJ2-1	TRBD2	.	TGTGCCAGCAGCTTAGCACTAGCGGGGGGGCAATCTGAGTTCTTC	CASSLALAGGQSEFF
TRBV11-2	TRBJ1-1	.	.	TGTGCCAGCAGCGTCGTACAGCTTAACACTGAAGCTTTCTTT	CASSVVQLNTEAFF
TRBV6-1	TRBJ2-2	TRBD1	.	TGTGCCAGCAGGGGGACAGGGAGAGGCACCGGGGAGCTGTTTTTT	CASRGTGRGTGELFF
TRBV5-1	TRBJ2-5	TRBD2	.	TGCGCCAGCAGCTTCGGACTAGCGGGGGGGGAGACCCAGTACTTC	CASSFGLAGGETQYF
TRBV19	TRBJ1-1	.	.	TGTGCCAGTAGTACATGGTCTGCCGCCGCTGAAGCTTTCTTT	CASSTWSAAAEAFF
TRBV6-5	TRBJ2-3	TRBD1	once	TGTGCCAGCAGACGACAGGGGAGCAGCACAGATACGCAGTATTTT	CASRRQGSSTDTQYF
TRBV18	TRBJ1-5	.	.	TGTGCCAGCTCACCACCAGGGAATAGCAATCAGCCCCAGCATTTT	CASSPPGNSNQPQHF
TRBV6-1	TRBJ1-1	.	.	TGTGCCAGCAGTGAAGTTGCTGCGGGGGTGAACACTGAAGCTTTCTTT	CASSEVAAGVNTEAFF
TRBV5-6	TRBJ1-4	.	once	TGTGCCAGCAGCCTACAGGGAGGATTGAATGAAAAACTGTTTTTT	CASSLQGGLNEKLFF
TRBV19	TRBJ2-2	TRBD1	.	TGTGCCAGTAGTATTTTTGCCGGGGGACAGGGGAAGTCCGGGGAGCTGTTTTTT	CASSIFAGGQGKSGELFF
TRBV2	TRBJ1-2	.	.	TGTGCCAGCAGTCCCGGCAATTACTATGGCTACACCTTC	CASSPGNYYGYTF
TRBV3-1/TRBV3-2	TRBJ1-1	TRBD1	few	TGTGCCAGCAGCCGAGGACAGGGGATAAACACTGAAGCTTTCTTT	CASSRGQGINTEAFF
TRBV4-1	TRBJ2-5	.	.	TGCGCCAGCAGCCACCAAAGATCAAGCACACAGACCCAGTACTTC	CASSHQRSSTQTQYF
TRBV15	TRBJ2-5	.	.	TGTGCCACCAGCAGTAATACCGGGACCGTGATATTGGAGACCCAGTACTTC	CATSSNTGTVILETQYF
TRBV4-1	TRBJ2-2	.	.	TGCGCCAGCAGCCTACTAGCTCCCACCGGGGAGCTGTTTTTT	CASSLLAPTGELFF
TRBV11-2	TRBJ2-1	TRBD1	.	TGTGCCAGCAGCCCTCGGACAGGGGTTGAGCAGTTCTTC	CASSPRTGVEQFF
TRBV6-5	TRBJ1-1	TRBD1	few	TGTGCCAGCAGTCTTCAGGGGGCGGTTCATTCTGAAGCTTTCTTT	CASSLQGAVHSEAFF
TRBV10-2	TRBJ1-1	TRBD1	.	TGCGCCAGTACGGACAGGGGGAACACTGAAGCTTTCTTT	CASTDRGNTEAFF
TRBV7-2	TRBJ2-3	.	.	TGTGCCAGCAGCTATCAGCGCACAGATACGCAGTATTTT	CASSYQRTDTQYF
TRBV5-4	TRBJ2-5	.	.	TGTGCCAGCAGCTTGCCCGGGGGACGGCAAGAGACCCAGTACTTC	CASSLPGGRQETQYF
TRBV2	TRBJ1-4	.	.	TGTGCCAGCAGTTATGCCAGGGCGGCGGGTAATGAAAAACTGTTTTTT	CASSYARAAGNEKLFF